Shown below are 8 T cell receptor beta chains from a single sample sequenced in a study of blood T cell repertoires in COVID-19. Sequencing was performed with immunoSEQ multiplex PCR; in TCRdb, only in-frame clones are kept and a portion is missing. The data show over 400,000 clones, 86% seen once. Sequencing was carried out using peripheral blood. The receptors come from a woman in her thirties with active or convalescent COVID-19.

This chain links TRBV5-4 with TRBJ2-1, with 8 bases identical to TRBD2. From germline, CDR1 is SGHNT and CDR2 YYREEE (reference sequence). V was pared by 3 bases and J by 3 bases, with 5 bases of the junction left unmatched. The CDR3 consists of 15 residues. DNA for the CDR3: TGTGCCAGCAGCTCTGGCGGGAGGATCTACAATGAGCAGTTCTTC. Protein product: CASSSGGRIYNEQFF.

The rearrangement uses TRBV5-4 and TRBJ2-5; TRBD2 matches 10 bases. The germline V gene has CDR1 SGHNT and CDR2 YYREEE (reference sequence). V lost 3 bases, J lost 4 bases, and 3 bases stayed unmatched. This CDR3 has 14 residues. CDR3 sequence reads: CASSSAGGAETQYF. The CDR3 DNA reads as TGTGCCAGCAGCTCAGCGGGGGGGGCAGAGACCCAGTACTTC.

The rearrangement uses TRBV10-3 and TRBJ2-5; a weak D match, TRBD2 (5 bases). Trimming removed 9 bases at V and 5 bases at J, with 10 bases between. Germline-derived CDR1 and CDR2 are ENHRY and SYGVKD. The CDR3 sequence is 11 residues long. CDR3 sequence reads: CAIRSGETQYF. CDR3 nucleotides: TGTGCCATTAGGTCGGGGGAGACCCAGTACTTC.

The rearrangement uses TRBV19 and TRBJ1-2; 8 bases agree with TRBD1. Germline lookup yields CDR1 LNHDA and CDR2 SQIVND (reference sequence). This CDR3 is 19 amino acids long. V gave up 1 base and J gave up 0 bases; unmatched junction bases: 13. DNA of the CDR3: TGTGCCAGTAGTATAGCCGGGACAGGATCCCCGAGAACTAACTATGGCTACACCTTC. Protein sequence: CASSIAGTGSPRTNYGYTF.

This clone has only one observation. V gene TRBV5-5 combines with J gene TRBJ1-1, with D hard to call. Trimming removed 5 bases from V and 0 bases from J, with 14 bases in between. The CDR3 sequence is 15 residues long. Germline CDR1 and CDR2: SGHKS and YYEKEE (reference sequence). DNA for the CDR3: TGTGCCAGCAGTCGAGGCGCCAACTTGAACACTGAAGCTTTCTTT. Amino acid sequence: CASSRGANLNTEAFF. The complete variable domain, with remaining parts taken from reference TRBV5-5 and TRBJ1-1, reads DAGVTQSPTHLIKTRGQQVTLRCSPISGHKSVSWYQQVLGQGPQFIFQYYEKEERGRGNFPDRFSARQFPNYSSELNVNALLLGDSALYLCASSRGANLNTEAFFGQGTRLTVV.

There are many counts of this clone. The rearrangement uses TRBV19 and TRBJ1-1; 7 bases agree with TRBD1. The CDR3 contains 15 residues. The germline CDR1 and CDR2 sequences are LNHDA and SQIVND (reference sequence). V shed 5 bases, J shed 10 bases, and the junction held 16 bases outside the gene matches. CDR3 sequence reads: CASSVKTGERGRAFF. As DNA, the CDR3 is TGTGCCAGTAGTGTTAAAACAGGGGAACGGGGTAGAGCTTTCTTT.

The V and J genes are TRBV2 and TRBJ1-1; D unclear. CDR1 and CDR2 from the germline V gene are SNHLY and FYNNEI. This CDR3 is 11 amino acids long. Trimming cost V 5 bases and J 11 bases, with 12 bases left between them. The CDR3 bases are TGTGCCAGCAGTTATGACATTCTCGCTTTCTTT. Translated, it gives CASSYDILAFF.

CDR3 sequence: CASSPMTGYGYTF. The CDR3 nucleotides read TGTGCCAGCAGCCCAATGACAGGGTATGGCTACACCTTC. V gene TRBV7-9 combines with J gene TRBJ1-2, with 7 nucleotides matching TRBD1. Germline V gene lookup returns CDR1 SEHNR and CDR2 FQNEAQ (reference sequence). This CDR3 comprises 13 residues. With V trimmed by 5 bases and J by 5 bases, 5 bases remained unmatched.